The entry below describes one T cell receptor beta chain. This sample is drawn from a study of blood T cell repertoires in COVID-19. Study background: The United States, Italy and Spain supplied acute and convalescent COVID-19 samples.

The germline V gene has CDR1 LGHDT and CDR2 YNNKEL (reference sequence). The ends were cut back, 6 bases at V and 7 bases at J, with 18 bases in the middle. The CDR3 consists of 14 residues. Grouping used clinical history reported by participants in a survey and questionnaire. TCRdb's copy holds only in-frame clones and misses some; the assay was immunoSEQ multiplex PCR. This table has approximately 150,000 clones, less than 90% appearing once. The TCR comes from a human donor with acute COVID-19. The donor label of this sample is uncertain. Material for sequencing was PBMCs or T cells enriched from blood (not recorded which). This sequence joins TRBV3-1 (or the pseudogene TRBV3-2) and TRBJ1-2; D remains ambiguous. CDR3 bases: TGTGCCAGCAGTACCTCGGGTGAAGGAGGTGGCTACACCTTC. Encoded protein: CASSTSGEGGGYTF.